This TCR beta chain is from a study of regulatory T cells in long-lasting Graves disease. V gave up 5 bases and J gave up 3 bases; unmatched junction bases: 10. CDR3 length: 16 residues. Germline V gene lookup returns CDR1 LNHDA and CDR2 SQIVND (reference sequence). The time point here: persistent/refractory GD, antithyroid drugs over 5 years with positive TRAb. RNA isolated from PBMCs was used to make the TCR library. The EDTA tubes were filled with around 9 milliliters of drawn peripheral blood. Sequencing libraries for TCR beta were prepared with iRepertoire HTBI primers and Arm-PCR of CDR3 regions. One entry per CDR3 protein results from TCRdb running MiXCR on the multiplex PCR reads. The data contain some 370,000 distinct CDR3 sequences, roughly 23% of them singletons. On this clonotype itself: Antigen: not known.

Findings of the study overall: Persistent Graves' patients showed reduced TCR diversity versus newly diagnosed patients.

Specimen: peripheral blood mononuclear cells (PBMCs), collected when the disease was refractory, from a patient treated with antithyroid drugs. The chain combines TRBV19 with TRBJ2-1; 7 nucleotides line up with TRBD2. The receptor's source is a woman aged 40 to 55 with Graves disease. CDR3 region: CASSSRIAGVYNEQFF. CDR3 coding DNA: TGTGCCAGTAGTTCCCGAATAGCGGGCGTCTACAATGAGCAGTTCTTC.